This TCR beta chain was sequenced for a study of OX40 agonist ivuxolimab in advanced cancers. Study-wide background: A male proportion of over 70% was recorded, with mean age about 54 years and range roughly 20 to 85.

V was pared by 4 bases and J by 2 bases, with 12 bases between. Germline V gene data show CDR1 as SGHAT and CDR2 as FQNNGV. The CDR3 is 14 amino acids. Anyone with autoimmune disease history or systemic immunosuppression was excluded. Study-level results: Some patients without response likewise showed low normalized clonal expansion. Averaged across samples, CD8+ T cells carried more expanded clones than CD4+ did.

The method was immunoSEQ multiplex PCR; TCRdb's version includes in-frame clones alone and lacks a portion of them. The data contain tens of thousands of clones, around nine tenths of them seen just once; the ten biggest clones take up around 4.2%. This clone was picked up one time. Antigen unknown. V usage is TRBV11-2 and J usage is TRBJ2-7; D gene uncertain. The sequenced sample was CD4+ or CD8+ T cells sorted from blood, obtained in a trial of the OX40 agonist ivuxolimab. The clonotype originates from an adult with an advanced solid tumor such as melanoma, head and neck, liver or kidney cancer. CDR3 DNA: TGTGCCAGCAGCTCTCGGCTCCCCACCTACGAGCAGTACTTC. Translating gives CASSSRLPTYEQYF.